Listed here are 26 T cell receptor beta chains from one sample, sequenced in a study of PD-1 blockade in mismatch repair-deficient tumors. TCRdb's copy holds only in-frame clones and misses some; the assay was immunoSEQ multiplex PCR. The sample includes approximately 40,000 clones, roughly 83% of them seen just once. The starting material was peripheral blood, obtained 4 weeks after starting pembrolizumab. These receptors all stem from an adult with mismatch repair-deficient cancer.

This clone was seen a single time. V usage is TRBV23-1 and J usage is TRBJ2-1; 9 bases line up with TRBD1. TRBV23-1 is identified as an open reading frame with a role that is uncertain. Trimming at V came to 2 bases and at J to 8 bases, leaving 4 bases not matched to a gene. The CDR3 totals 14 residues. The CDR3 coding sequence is TGCGCCAGCAGTCAAGGGACAGGGCTTTATGAGCAGTTCTTC. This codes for CASSQGTGLYEQFF.

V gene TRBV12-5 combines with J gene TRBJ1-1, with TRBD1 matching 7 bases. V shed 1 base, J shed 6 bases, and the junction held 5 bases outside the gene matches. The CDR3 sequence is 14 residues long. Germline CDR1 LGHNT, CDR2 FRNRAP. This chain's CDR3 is CASGLATGRAEAFF. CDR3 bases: TGTGCTAGTGGTTTGGCGACAGGGAGAGCTGAAGCTTTCTTT.

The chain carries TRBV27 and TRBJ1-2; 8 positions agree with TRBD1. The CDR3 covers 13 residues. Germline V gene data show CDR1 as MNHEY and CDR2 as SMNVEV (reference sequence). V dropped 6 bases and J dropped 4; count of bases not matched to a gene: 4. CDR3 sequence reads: CASSQGAAYGYTF. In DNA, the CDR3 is TGTGCCAGCAGCCAGGGGGCCGCCTATGGCTACACCTTC.

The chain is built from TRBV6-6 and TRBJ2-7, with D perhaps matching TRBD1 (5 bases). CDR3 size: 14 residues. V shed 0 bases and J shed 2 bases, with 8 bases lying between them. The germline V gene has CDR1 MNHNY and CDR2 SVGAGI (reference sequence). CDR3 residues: CASSYSRGPYEQYF. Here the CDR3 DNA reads TGTGCCAGCAGTTACTCAAGGGGCCCCTACGAGCAGTACTTC.

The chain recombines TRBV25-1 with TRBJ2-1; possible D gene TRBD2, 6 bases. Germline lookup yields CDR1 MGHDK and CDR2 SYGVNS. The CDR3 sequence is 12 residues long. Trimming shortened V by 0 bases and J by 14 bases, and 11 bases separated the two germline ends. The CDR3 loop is CASSEYTGLKFF. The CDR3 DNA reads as TGTGCCAGCAGTGAATATACGGGACTCAAGTTCTTC.

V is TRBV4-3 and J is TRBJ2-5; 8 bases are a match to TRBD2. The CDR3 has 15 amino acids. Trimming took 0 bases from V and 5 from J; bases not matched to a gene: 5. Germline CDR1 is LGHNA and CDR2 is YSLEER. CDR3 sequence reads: CASSQDFPGGETQYF. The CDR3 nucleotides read TGCGCCAGCAGCCAAGATTTCCCGGGAGGGGAGACCCAGTACTTC.

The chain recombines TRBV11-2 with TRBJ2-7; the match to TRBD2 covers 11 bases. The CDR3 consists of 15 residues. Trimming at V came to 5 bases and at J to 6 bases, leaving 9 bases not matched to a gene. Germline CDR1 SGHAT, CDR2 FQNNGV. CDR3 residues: CASSRTSGSRSEQYF. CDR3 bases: TGTGCCAGCAGCCGGACTAGCGGGTCCCGAAGCGAGCAGTACTTC. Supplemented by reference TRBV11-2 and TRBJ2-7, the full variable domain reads EAGVAQSPRYKIIEKRQSVAFWCNPISGHATLYWYQQILGQGPKLLIQFQNNGVVDDSQLPKDRFSAERLKGVDSTLKIQPAKLEDSAVYLCASSRTSGSRSEQYFGPGTRLTVT.

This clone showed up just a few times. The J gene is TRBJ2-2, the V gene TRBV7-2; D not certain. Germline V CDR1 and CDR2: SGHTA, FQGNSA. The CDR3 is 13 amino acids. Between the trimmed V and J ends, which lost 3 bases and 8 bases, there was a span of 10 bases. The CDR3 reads CASSFVPRGELFF. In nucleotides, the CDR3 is TGTGCCAGCAGCTTTGTCCCGCGGGGGGAGCTGTTTTTT.

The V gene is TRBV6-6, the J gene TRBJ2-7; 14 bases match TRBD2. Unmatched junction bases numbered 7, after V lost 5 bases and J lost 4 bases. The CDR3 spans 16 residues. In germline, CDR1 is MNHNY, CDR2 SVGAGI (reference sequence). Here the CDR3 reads CASSKQGLAGGYEQYF. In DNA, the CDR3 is TGTGCCAGCAGTAAACAAGGACTAGCGGGGGGTTACGAGCAGTACTTC.

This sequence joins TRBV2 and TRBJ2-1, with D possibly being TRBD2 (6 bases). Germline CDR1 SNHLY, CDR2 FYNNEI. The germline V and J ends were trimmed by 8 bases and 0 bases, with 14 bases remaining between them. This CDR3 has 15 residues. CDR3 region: CASHRDGSSYNEQFF. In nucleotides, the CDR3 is TGTGCCAGCCACCGTGACGGGAGCTCCTACAATGAGCAGTTCTTC.

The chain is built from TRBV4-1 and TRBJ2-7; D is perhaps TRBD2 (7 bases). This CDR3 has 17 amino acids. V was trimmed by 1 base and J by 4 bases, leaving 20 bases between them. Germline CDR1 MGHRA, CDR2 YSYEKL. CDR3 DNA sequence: TGCGCCAGCAGCCAAGCTGGGGGGAGGGGGTTGAAATACGAGCAGTACTTC. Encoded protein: CASSQAGGRGLKYEQYF.

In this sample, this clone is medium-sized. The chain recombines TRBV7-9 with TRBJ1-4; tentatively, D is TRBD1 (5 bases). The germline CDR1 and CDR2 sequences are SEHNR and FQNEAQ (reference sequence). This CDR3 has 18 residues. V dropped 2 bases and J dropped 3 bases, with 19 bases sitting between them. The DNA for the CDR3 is TGTGCCAGCAGCTTAATAAGGGGACGAAAAGTACCTAATGAAAAACTGTTTTTT. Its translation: CASSLIRGRKVPNEKLFF.

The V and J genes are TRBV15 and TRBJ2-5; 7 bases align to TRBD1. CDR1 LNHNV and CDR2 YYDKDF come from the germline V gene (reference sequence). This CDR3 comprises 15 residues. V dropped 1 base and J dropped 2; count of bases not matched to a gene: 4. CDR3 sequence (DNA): TGTGCCACCAGCAGAGTCCCGGGACAGCAAGAGACCCAGTACTTC. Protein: CATSRVPGQQETQYF.

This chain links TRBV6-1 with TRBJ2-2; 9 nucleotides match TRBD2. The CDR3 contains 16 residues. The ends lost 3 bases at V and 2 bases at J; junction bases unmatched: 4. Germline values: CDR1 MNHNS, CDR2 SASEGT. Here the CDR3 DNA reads TGTGCCAGCAGTGAGGCCGGGACTAGCAACACCGGGGAGCTGTTTTTT. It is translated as CASSEAGTSNTGELFF.

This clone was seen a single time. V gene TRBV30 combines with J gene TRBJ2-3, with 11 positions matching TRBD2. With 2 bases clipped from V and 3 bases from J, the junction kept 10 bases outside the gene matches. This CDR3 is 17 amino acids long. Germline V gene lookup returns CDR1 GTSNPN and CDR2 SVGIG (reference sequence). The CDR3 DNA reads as TGTGCCTGGAGTAAAACCTTGGGACTAGCGGCTACAGATACGCAGTATTTT. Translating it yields CAWSKTLGLAATDTQYF.

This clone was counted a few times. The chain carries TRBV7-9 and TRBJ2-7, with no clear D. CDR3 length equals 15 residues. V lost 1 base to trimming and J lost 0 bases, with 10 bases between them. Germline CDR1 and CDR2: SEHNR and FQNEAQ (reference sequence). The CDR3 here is CASSLGQFSSYEQYF. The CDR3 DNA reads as TGTGCCAGCAGCTTAGGACAATTCAGCTCCTACGAGCAGTACTTC.

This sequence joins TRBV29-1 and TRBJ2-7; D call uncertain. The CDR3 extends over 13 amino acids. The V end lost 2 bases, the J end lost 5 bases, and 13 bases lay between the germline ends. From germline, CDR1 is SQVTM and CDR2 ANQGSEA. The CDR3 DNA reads TGCAGCGTTGAAAGATGGGTGGGCGACGAGCAGTACTTC. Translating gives CSVERWVGDEQYF.

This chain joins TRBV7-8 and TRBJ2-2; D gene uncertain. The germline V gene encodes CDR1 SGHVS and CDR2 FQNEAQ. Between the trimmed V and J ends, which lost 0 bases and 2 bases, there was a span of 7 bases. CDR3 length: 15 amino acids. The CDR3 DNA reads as TGTGCCAGCAGCTTAGCGCGAGGAAACACCGGGGAGCTGTTTTTT. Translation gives CASSLARGNTGELFF.

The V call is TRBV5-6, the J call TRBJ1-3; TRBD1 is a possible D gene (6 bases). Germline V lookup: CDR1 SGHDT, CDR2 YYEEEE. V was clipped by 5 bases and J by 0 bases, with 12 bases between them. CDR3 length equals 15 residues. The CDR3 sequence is CASRQGLTSGNTIYF. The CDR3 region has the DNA TGTGCCAGCAGACAGGGACTGACCTCTGGAAACACCATATATTTT.

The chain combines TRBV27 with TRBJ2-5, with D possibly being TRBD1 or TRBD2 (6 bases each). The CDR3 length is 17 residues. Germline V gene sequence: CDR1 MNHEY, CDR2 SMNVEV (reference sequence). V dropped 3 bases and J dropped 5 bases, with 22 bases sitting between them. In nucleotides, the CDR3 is TGTGCCAGCAGTTTGGGCCCCTCCTTAGGGGGGCGGGAGACCCAGTACTTC. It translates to CASSLGPSLGGRETQYF.

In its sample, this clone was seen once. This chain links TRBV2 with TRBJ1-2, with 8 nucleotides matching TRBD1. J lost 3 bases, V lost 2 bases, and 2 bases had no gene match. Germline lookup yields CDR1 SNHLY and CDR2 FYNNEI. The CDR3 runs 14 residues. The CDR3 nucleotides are TGTGCCAGCAGTGAAACGACAGGGGACTATGGCTACACCTTC. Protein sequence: CASSETTGDYGYTF.

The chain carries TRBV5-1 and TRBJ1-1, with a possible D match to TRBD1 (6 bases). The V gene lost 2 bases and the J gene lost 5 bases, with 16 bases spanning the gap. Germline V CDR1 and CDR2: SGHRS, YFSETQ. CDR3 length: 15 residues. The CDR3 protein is CASSLGGSVGTEAFF. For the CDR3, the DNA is TGCGCCAGCAGCTTAGGGGGGAGTGTGGGTACTGAAGCTTTCTTT.

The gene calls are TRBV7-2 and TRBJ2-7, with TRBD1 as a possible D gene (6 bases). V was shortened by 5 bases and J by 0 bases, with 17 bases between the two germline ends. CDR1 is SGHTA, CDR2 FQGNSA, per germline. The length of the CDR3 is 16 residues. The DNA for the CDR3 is TGTGCCAGCAGCCCGGCCGCCCCAGGGGCCTCCTACGAGCAGTACTTC. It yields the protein CASSPAAPGASYEQYF.

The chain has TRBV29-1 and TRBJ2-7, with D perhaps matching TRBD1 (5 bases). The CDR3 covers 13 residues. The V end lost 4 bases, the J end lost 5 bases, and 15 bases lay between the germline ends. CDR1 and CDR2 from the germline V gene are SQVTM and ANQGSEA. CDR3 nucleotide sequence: TGCAGCGTTGTGAGTTCAGGGTCTGACGAGCAGTACTTC. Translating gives CSVVSSGSDEQYF.

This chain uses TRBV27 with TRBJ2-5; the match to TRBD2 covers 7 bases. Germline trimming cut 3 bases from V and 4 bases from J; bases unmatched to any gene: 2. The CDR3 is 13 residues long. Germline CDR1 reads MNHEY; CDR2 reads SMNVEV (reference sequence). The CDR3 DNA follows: TGTGCCAGCAGTTTCGGGGGGAGAGAGACCCAGTACTTC. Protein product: CASSFGGRETQYF.

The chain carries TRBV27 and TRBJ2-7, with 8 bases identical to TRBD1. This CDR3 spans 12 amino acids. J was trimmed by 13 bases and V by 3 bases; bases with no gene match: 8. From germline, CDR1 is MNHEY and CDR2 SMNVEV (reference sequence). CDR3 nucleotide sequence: TGTGCCAGCAGTTTTAGGACAGGGCTTCTCTACTTC. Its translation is CASSFRTGLLYF.